These 8 T cell receptor beta chains originate from one sample sequenced in a study of T cell responses to AZD1222 COVID-19 vaccine. Profiling relied on immunoSEQ multiplex PCR, and the TCRdb table lists in-frame clones only, not all of them. The sample lists 90,000 or so clones, 80% to 90% seen once, with under 9% in the top ten. Sequenced here: peripheral blood, sampled on day 0 of AZD1222 vaccination. These receptors all stem from an adult in good health.

V usage is TRBV6-5 and J usage is TRBJ2-5; no clear D gene. V lost 5 bases to trimming and J lost 7 bases, with 8 bases between them. There are 11 residues in the CDR3. The germline CDR1 and CDR2 sequences are MNHEY and SVGAGI. DNA for the CDR3: TGTGCCAGCAGTACCTCGGCGACCCAGTACTTC. It translates to CASSTSATQYF.

The chain carries TRBV28 and TRBJ1-4; D gene unclear. V lost 5 bases and J lost 4, with 11 bases in between. Germline-derived CDR1 and CDR2 are MDHEN and SYDVKM. This CDR3 has 14 residues. The CDR3 nucleotides are TGTGCCAGCAGTCGAAACTCCTTTAATGAAAAACTGTTTTTT. Its protein product is CASSRNSFNEKLFF.

The V gene is TRBV4-1, the J gene TRBJ2-5; 11 nucleotides agree with TRBD2. The CDR3 covers 17 residues. In germline, CDR1 is MGHRA, CDR2 YSYEKL. V lost 2 bases, J lost 4 bases, and 9 bases stayed unmatched. CDR3 region: CASSQWTSGLKGETQYF. The CDR3 coding sequence is TGCGCCAGCAGCCAATGGACTAGCGGGTTGAAGGGAGAGACCCAGTACTTC.

The rearrangement uses TRBV11-3 and TRBJ2-2; D perhaps matches TRBD2 (6 bases). V lost 6 bases and J lost 4, with 21 bases in between. The germline V gene has CDR1 SGHNT and CDR2 YENEEA. This CDR3 comprises 17 residues. CDR3 coding DNA: TGTGCCAGCAGTACCGGGGGTGGCAGGGAATCCACCGGGGAGCTGTTTTTT. Amino acids: CASSTGGGRESTGELFF.

The chain employs TRBV7-8 and TRBJ1-2; TRBD1 matches 9 bases. Trimming took 3 bases from V and 0 from J; bases not matched to a gene: 2. Germline V gene data show CDR1 as SGHVS and CDR2 as FQNEAQ. CDR3 length: 15 residues. The CDR3, as DNA: TGTGCCAGCAGCTTCCGGACAGGGGCTAACTATGGCTACACCTTC. Translation: CASSFRTGANYGYTF.

The rearrangement uses TRBV7-6 and TRBJ2-7, with 10 positions matching TRBD2. This CDR3 has 15 amino acids. V shed 5 bases and J 3 bases; nucleotides not matched to a gene: 7. In germline, CDR1 is SGHVS, CDR2 FNYEAQ. CDR3 residues: CASSPRTSGSYEQYF. The CDR3 DNA reads as TGTGCCAGCAGCCCGCGGACTAGCGGAAGCTACGAGCAGTACTTC.

V is TRBV28 and J is TRBJ1-1, with D possibly matching TRBD1 (6 bases). The length of the CDR3 is 13 residues. Germline CDR1 reads MDHEN; CDR2 reads SYDVKM. V gave up 8 bases and J gave up 2 bases, with 12 bases separating them. The CDR3 DNA is TGTGCCAGCCTGTCAGGGGTCAACACTGAAGCTTTCTTT. Encoded protein: CASLSGVNTEAFF.

The genes are TRBV4-1 and TRBJ1-6; D call uncertain. V was shortened by 1 base and J by 6 bases, with 10 bases between the two germline ends. The germline V gene has CDR1 MGHRA and CDR2 YSYEKL. This CDR3 is built from 15 residues. CDR3 sequence (DNA): TGCGCCAGCAGCCAAGCTGGACGCCTTAATTCACCCCTCCACTTT. It specifies CASSQAGRLNSPLHF.